This T cell receptor (beta chain) originates from a study of CD8+ T cells in alopecia areata. Overall study: Treated patients received severity scores based on the percentage of scalp area affected.

Germline CDR1 reads SEHNR; CDR2 reads FQNEAQ (reference sequence). This CDR3 region has 16 residues. Trimming took off 5 bases at V and 2 bases at J, with 19 bases between the two ends. Following extraction, RNA underwent reverse transcription to cDNA, which served as the sequencing template. Clones were sequenced by immunoSEQ multiplex PCR, and TCRdb holds only the in-frame ones, with some missing. The sample records 100,000 to 150,000 clones, over 60% being singletons. For this clone: Its specificity is not known.

The study's findings and limits: Many of the expanded lesional clones endured in scalp and blood while on tofacitinib. Among the top 100, expanded CD8+ clones were significantly decreased by tofacitinib, as was scalp clonality.

Treatment reported: oral pan-JAK inhibitor, 5-10 mg twice daily. PBMCs yielded sorted CD4+ and CD8+ T cells. The specimen was CD4+ T cells sorted from blood, collected at week 4, from a patient treated with tofacitinib. This TCR derives from a human donor with alopecia areata. V gene TRBV7-9 combines with J gene TRBJ2-7; perhaps TRBD1 as D (5 bases). CDR3 coding DNA: TGTGCCAGCAGCCCTATCGATAGGGGTACAACCTACGAGCAGTACTTC. It is translated as CASSPIDRGTTYEQYF.